This T cell receptor beta chain was profiled in a study of T cells in Graves' hyperthyroidism and ophthalmopathy. Study results and caveats: Model predictions of ophthalmopathy came a median approximately 6.8 months before onset. Among thyroid clonotypes expanded above 0.001, most also appeared in blood. Ophthalmopathy was separated from stable hyperthyroidism by a 13 V-J model.

Amplification yielded TCR beta CDR3 regions, with RNA transcripts as the source. The HTBI primer set drove a first-round RT-PCR of the TCR CDR3. TCRdb ran MiXCR on the multiplex PCR reads and lists one entry per CDR3 protein. Among approximately 700,000 distinct CDR3 sequences listed, roughly 45% were seen once. With regard to this clonotype: The antigen is undetermined.

The sample consisted of peripheral blood or thyroid tissue (not recorded which). This sequence was found in an adult man with Graves' disease, either hyperthyroidism or ophthalmopathy (not recorded which).

The CDR3 spells CASSESGRANGELFF. CDR3 coding DNA: TGTGCCAGCAGCGAAAGCGGGAGGGCGAACGGGGAGCTGTTTTTT. The chain carries TRBV2 and TRBJ2-2; 10 nucleotides line up with TRBD2. The CDR3 spans 15 residues. Germline-derived CDR1 and CDR2 are SNHLY and FYNNEI. Losses at the gene ends were 6 bases for V and 7 bases for J; bases not matched to a gene: 8.